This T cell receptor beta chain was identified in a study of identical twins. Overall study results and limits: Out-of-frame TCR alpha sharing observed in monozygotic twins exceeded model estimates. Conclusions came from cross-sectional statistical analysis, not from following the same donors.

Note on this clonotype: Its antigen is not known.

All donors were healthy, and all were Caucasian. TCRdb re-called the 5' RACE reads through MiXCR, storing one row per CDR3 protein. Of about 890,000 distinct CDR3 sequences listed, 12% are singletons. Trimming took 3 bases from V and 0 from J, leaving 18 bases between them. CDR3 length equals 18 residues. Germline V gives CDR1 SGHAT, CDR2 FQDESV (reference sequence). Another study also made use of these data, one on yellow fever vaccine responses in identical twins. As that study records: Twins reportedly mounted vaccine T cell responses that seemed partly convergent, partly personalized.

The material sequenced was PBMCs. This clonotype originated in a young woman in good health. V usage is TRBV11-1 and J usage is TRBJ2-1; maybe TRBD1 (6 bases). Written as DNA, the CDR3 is TGTGCCAGCAGCTTTGGGACATGGGGATTCGGCTCCTACAATGAGCAGTTCTTC. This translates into CASSFGTWGFGSYNEQFF.